Sequencing of this T cell receptor beta chain was carried out in a study of a mutant IDH1 vaccine in newly diagnosed glioma. Here immunoSEQ multiplex PCR was the method, and the copy in TCRdb shows in-frame clones only, minus some. Here the sample spans approximately 54,000 clones, around 80% being singletons. Time point reported: baseline, week 1 (first vaccination visit). Treatment reported: pre-vaccination baseline after standard-of-care therapy. V dropped 5 bases and J dropped 4 bases, with 30 bases sitting between them. The length of the CDR3 is 19 residues. Germline values: CDR1 SGHRS, CDR2 YFSETQ.

Sample: PBMCs, taken from a glioma patient treated with radiotherapy, temozolomide or both. The TCR sequence derives from a man younger than 35 with glioma. The chain has TRBV5-1 and TRBJ1-2; D is possibly TRBD1 (5 bases). CDR3 amino acids: CASRSFVGVDRRNSYGYTF. Written as DNA, the CDR3 is TGCGCCAGCAGGTCCTTCGTGGGGGTAGACCGAAGGAACTCCTATGGCTACACCTTC.